The entry that follows covers one T cell receptor (beta chain) sequence. Its antigen remains unidentified. The junction and the germline gene differ at one end; a read error may be behind it. This sample is drawn from a study of T cell responses to AZD1222 COVID-19 vaccine. Regarding the study as a whole: The number of AZD1222 recipients seropositive at baseline was only five or six. Spike-wide coverage was observed for vaccine-associated CD4 TCRs, with dominant responses at 160-218 and 743-854. The donors showed a predominance of white British ancestry and of females, with possible underestimation of clonal diversity.

The CDR3 contains 15 residues. Looked up from germline, CDR1 is SNHLY and CDR2 is FYNNEI. TCRdb keeps only in-frame clones here, not all; method: immunoSEQ multiplex PCR. The sample has approximately 150,000 clones, just over 85% seen once. The source of this sequence is an adult who received the AZD1222 COVID-19 vaccine. Material: peripheral blood, obtained 28 days after the second AZD1222 dose. V and J are TRBV2 and TRBJ1-5, with TRBD1 matching 7 bases. The DNA of the CDR3 is TGTGCCAGCAGGGAAGGACAGGCCGGCGATCAGCCCCAGCATTTT. Translating gives CASREGQAGDQPQHF.